Each of the 23 T cell receptor beta chains below was sequenced from the same sample in a study of Graves' ophthalmopathy and Graves' hyperthyroidism. The TCR beta CDR3 regions underwent amplification from RNA transcripts. Investigators did first-round RT-PCR with HTBI primers, then second-round multiplex PCR. TCRdb reprocessed the multiplex PCR reads via MiXCR and lists one record per CDR3 protein. The sample has hundreds of thousands of distinct CDR3 sequences; 35% to 50% are singletons. The material sequenced was peripheral blood. The origin of the receptors is an adult man with Graves' ophthalmopathy.

This clonotype is a singleton in its sample. This may be a read error: a much more frequent sequence differs by one nucleotide. The V gene is TRBV25-1, the J gene TRBJ1-1; 7 nucleotides agree with TRBD1. Trimming at V came to 6 bases and at J to 1 base, leaving 5 bases not matched to a gene. CDR1 and CDR2 from the germline V gene are MGHDK and SYGVNS. The CDR3 has 14 residues. The CDR3: CASRNGQENTEAFF. The CDR3 nucleotides read TGTGCCAGCAGAAACGGACAGGAGAACACTGAAGCTTTCTTT.

This clonotype was detected many times. The chain couples TRBV12-3 or TRBV12-4 to TRBJ1-1; D may be TRBD1 (5 bases). Trimming shortened V by 7 bases and J by 3 bases, and 9 bases separated the two germline ends. The CDR3 length is 12 residues. Here the CDR3 DNA reads TGTGCCAGCACCGTGGGGGACACTGAAGCTTTCTTT. It translates to CASTVGDTEAFF.

The rearrangement links TRBV20-1 to TRBJ2-2; 7 nucleotides align to TRBD1. Germline V gene lookup returns CDR1 DFQATT and CDR2 SNEGSKA (reference sequence). V lost 5 bases and J lost 3; bases outside the gene matches: 6. The CDR3 runs to 14 residues. The CDR3 sequence: CSAQDRADTGELFF. CDR3 coding DNA: TGCAGTGCTCAAGACAGGGCGGACACCGGGGAGCTGTTTTTT.

This clonotype was recorded at least ten times. V usage is TRBV10-3 and J usage is TRBJ2-7, with TRBD2 matching 8 bases. The CDR3 has 14 residues. The ends lost 6 bases at V and 1 base at J; junction bases unmatched: 5. CDR1 and CDR2 from the germline V gene are ENHRY and SYGVKD. The CDR3 nucleotides read TGTGCCATCAGGCCTCTAGCGGGTTCCTACGAGCAGTACTTC. Encoded protein: CAIRPLAGSYEQYF.

The rearrangement joins TRBV10-3 to TRBJ2-7, with TRBD2 identical over 11 bases. The CDR3 loop spans 15 amino acids. V lost 2 bases, J lost 5 bases, and 5 bases stayed unmatched. The germline V gene encodes CDR1 ENHRY and CDR2 SYGVKD. The CDR3 nucleotides read TGTGCCATCAGTGAGAGAGGTAGCGGGGGGGACGAGCAGTACTTC. Protein: CAISERGSGGDEQYF.

A word on this clonotype: A much larger clone sits a single nucleotide away, making a read error possible. The chain employs TRBV25-1 and TRBJ2-2; TRBD1 might be the D (6 bases). V lost 6 bases and J 3 bases, leaving 8 bases between the germline ends. Germline CDR1 reads MGHDK; CDR2 reads SYGVNS. The CDR3 has 13 amino acids. As DNA, the CDR3 is TGTGCCAGCAGGCAGGGGCACACCGGGGAGCTGTTTTTT. Residues: CASRQGHTGELFF.

Regarding this clonotype: A much larger clone lies one base from this, so it may be a read error. The V gene is TRBV11-1, the J gene TRBJ1-1; D possibly corresponds to TRBD1 (5 bases). Germline CDR1 SGHAT, CDR2 FQDESV (reference sequence). This CDR3 region has 15 residues. CDR3 loop: CSSSSDAGFRAEAFF. The CDR3, as DNA: TGTTCCAGCAGCAGCGATGCGGGCTTCAGGGCTGAAGCTTTCTTT. The variable domain in full, with the rest retrieved from reference TRBV11-1 and TRBJ1-1, is EAEVAQSPRYKITEKSQAVAFWCDPISGHATLYWYRQILGQGPELLVQFQDESVVDDSQLPKDRFSAERLKGVDSTLKIQPAELGDSAMYLCSSSSDAGFRAEAFFGQGTRLTVV.

The CDR3 protein is CSVEPTGAGETQYF. DNA of the CDR3: TGCAGCGTTGAACCGACAGGGGCTGGGGAGACCCAGTACTTC. The chain links TRBV29-1 to TRBJ2-5, with 8 bases that match TRBD1. CDR1 and CDR2 (germline): SQVTM, ANQGSEA. The CDR3 runs 14 residues. V shed 2 bases, J shed 5 bases, and the junction held 7 bases outside the gene matches.

This clonotype occurred many times. V usage is TRBV9 and J usage is TRBJ1-4; a weak D match, TRBD1 (6 bases). V lost 4 bases, J lost 7 bases, and 14 bases lay in between. Germline CDR1 and CDR2: SGDLS and YYNGEE. There are 14 residues in the CDR3. CDR3 residues: CASSPSVGAEKLFF. CDR3 in DNA: TGTGCCAGCAGCCCTTCCGTGGGGGCTGAAAAACTGTTTTTT.

Turning to this clonotype: This may stem from a read error, because a much larger clone lies one nucleotide away. The genes are TRBV5-1 and TRBJ2-7, with 10 bases that match TRBD2. With 3 bases clipped from V and 3 bases from J, the junction kept 6 bases outside the gene matches. The CDR3 is made up of 15 amino acids. Germline V gene sequence: CDR1 SGHRS, CDR2 YFSETQ. The CDR3 loop reads CASSSVASGSYEQYF. The CDR3 coding sequence is TGCGCCAGCAGCTCGGTAGCTAGCGGGAGCTACGAGCAGTACTTC.

This clonotype came up a few times. The rearrangement links TRBV19 to TRBJ1-6, with 8 bases matching TRBD1. CDR3 length: 17 amino acids. V dropped 6 bases and J dropped 3; count of bases not matched to a gene: 10. Germline values: CDR1 LNHDA, CDR2 SQIVND (reference sequence). CDR3 in amino acids: CASRPNPGTGYNSPLHF. CDR3 sequence (DNA): TGTGCCAGTAGACCCAACCCCGGGACAGGCTATAATTCACCCCTCCACTTT.

The chain carries TRBV29-1 and TRBJ2-5; 13 bases line up with TRBD2. CDR3 length: 13 residues. The V segment lost 8 bases and the J segment 3 bases; nucleotides outside the gene matches: 3. Per germline, CDR1 SQVTM and CDR2 ANQGSEA. CDR3 DNA sequence: TGCAGCCGACTAGCGGGAGGTAAAGAGACCCAGTACTTC. Translated, it gives CSRLAGGKETQYF.

The chain joins TRBV2 to TRBJ2-7; tentative D call: TRBD2 (5 bases). V lost 4 bases, J lost 3 bases, and 10 bases lay in between. CDR1 is SNHLY and CDR2 is FYNNEI in the germline V gene. This CDR3 contains 13 residues. This CDR3 reads CASSVVGDYEQYF. DNA of the CDR3: TGTGCCAGCAGTGTCGTCGGGGACTACGAGCAGTACTTC.

The chain has TRBV7-9 and TRBJ2-7, with 7 bases aligning to TRBD1. This CDR3 is built from 13 residues. Unmatched junction bases numbered 8, after V lost 5 bases and J lost 7 bases. The germline V gene encodes CDR1 SEHNR and CDR2 FQNEAQ (reference sequence). The CDR3 protein is CASSMTGLGEQYF. The CDR3 DNA follows: TGTGCCAGCAGCATGACAGGGCTTGGAGAGCAGTACTTC.

The V gene is TRBV20-1, the J gene TRBJ2-2, with 7 nucleotides matching TRBD2. Trimming took 4 bases from V and 3 from J; bases not matched to a gene: 2. The CDR3 is 13 residues long. CDR1 and CDR2 from the germline V gene are DFQATT and SNEGSKA (reference sequence). The CDR3 DNA sequence: TGCAGTGCTACTGGGGGGGACACCGGGGAGCTGTTTTTT. Translation: CSATGGDTGELFF.

The rearrangement links TRBV29-1 to TRBJ1-4; 11 bases align to TRBD1. Germline trimming cut 7 bases from V and 7 bases from J; bases unmatched to any gene: 2. The CDR3 loop spans 12 amino acids. CDR1 SQVTM and CDR2 ANQGSEA come from the germline V gene. This chain's CDR3 is CSAGQGGEKLFF. For the CDR3, the DNA is TGCAGCGCGGGACAGGGGGGTGAAAAACTGTTTTTT.

This clonotype was counted many times. The rearrangement joins TRBV4-1 to TRBJ1-6; D uncertain. Germline assignment: CDR1 MGHRA and CDR2 YSYEKL. CDR3 size: 13 residues. The germline V and J ends were trimmed by 1 base and 9 bases, with 7 bases remaining between them. The CDR3 is CASSQVVRSPLHF. The CDR3 nucleotides are TGCGCCAGCAGCCAAGTCGTCCGTTCACCCCTCCACTTT.

Ten or more counts support this clonotype. This chain uses TRBV9 with TRBJ1-2, with TRBD1 as a possible D gene (5 bases). Germline V gene lookup returns CDR1 SGDLS and CDR2 YYNGEE. CDR3 size: 15 residues. V was pared by 0 bases and J by 8 bases, with 17 bases between. CDR3 protein: CASSVEFPDTFGYTF. CDR3 coding DNA: TGTGCCAGCAGCGTAGAATTTCCGGACACGTTCGGCTACACCTTC.

The V gene is TRBV2, the J gene TRBJ2-7, with no clear D. V was trimmed by 6 bases and J by 2 bases, leaving 17 bases between them. The germline CDR1 and CDR2 sequences are SNHLY and FYNNEI. CDR3 size: 15 residues. The CDR3 here is CASSQDLAAPYEQYF. The CDR3, as DNA: TGTGCCAGCAGCCAAGATTTGGCAGCCCCCTACGAGCAGTACTTC.

This clonotype was recorded at least ten times. This sequence joins TRBV4-1 and TRBJ1-2; D not resolved. Germline CDR1 reads MGHRA; CDR2 reads YSYEKL. Trimming took 1 base from V and 6 from J, leaving 15 bases between them. This CDR3 has 15 amino acids. The CDR3 DNA sequence: TGCGCCAGCAGCCAAGTATCTCAGGACCATGATGGCTACACCTTC. Encoded protein: CASSQVSQDHDGYTF.

This clonotype was recorded at least ten times. The chain combines TRBV10-3 with TRBJ2-2, with D unclear. The germline V gene has CDR1 ENHRY and CDR2 SYGVKD. Trimming left V 7 bases short and J 2 bases short, with 14 bases between. CDR3 length: 15 amino acids. The chain's CDR3 is CAINPSTDNTGELFF. CDR3 DNA: TGTGCCATCAACCCTAGTACGGATAACACCGGGGAGCTGTTTTTT.

Ten or more counts support this clonotype. The chain carries TRBV2 and TRBJ1-4; 8 bases align to TRBD1. This CDR3 spans 14 amino acids. The germline V gene has CDR1 SNHLY and CDR2 FYNNEI. V dropped 4 bases and J dropped 12; count of bases not matched to a gene: 10. CDR3 sequence reads: CASSVAPGGAELFF. CDR3 DNA sequence: TGTGCCAGCAGTGTAGCGCCAGGGGGCGCGGAACTGTTTTTT.

In the case of this clonotype: Just one base apart from a much larger clone, this may be a read error. The rearrangement uses TRBV5-5 and TRBJ2-7, with D perhaps TRBD1 or TRBD2 (5 bases each). V was pared by 3 bases and J by 8 bases, with 18 bases between. The CDR3 contains 14 residues. The germline CDR1 and CDR2 sequences are SGHKS and YYEKEE (reference sequence). CDR3: CASSSYRGKRQQYF. CDR3 nucleotides: TGTGCCAGCAGCTCATACCGGGGCAAACGACAGCAGTACTTC. Supplemented by reference TRBV5-5 and TRBJ2-7, the full variable domain reads DAGVTQSPTHLIKTRGQQVTLRCSPISGHKSVSWYQQVLGQGPQFIFQYYEKEERGRGNFPDRFSARQFPNYSSELNVNALLLGDSALYLCASSSYRGKRQQYFGPGTRLTVT.